The clone carrying this TCR beta chain ranks as medium-sized. Being off target in a library aimed at alpha chains, this beta chain has a size of little meaning. These data come from a study of spatial heterogeneity in lung cancer. Study overall: Fewer alpha-chain than beta-chain sequences were consistently detected.

Noted time point: sample taken at primary tumor resection. Unsorted whole RNA of tumor, nontumor lung or frozen PBMC was sequenced. TCRdb re-analysed the 5' RACE reads in MiXCR, keeping a single row per CDR3 protein. The sample lists roughly 4,600 distinct CDR3 sequences; approximately 20% were seen once. The V gene end was trimmed by 7 bases and the J gene end by 5 bases; junction bases not matched to a gene: 9. CDR1 and CDR2 from the germline V gene are DFQATT and SNEGSKA (reference sequence). The CDR3 is made up of 14 amino acids. This sequence originates from a male donor with early-stage non-small cell lung cancer. The specimen was normal lung tissue next to the tumor, collected at surgery. This chain links TRBV20-1 with TRBJ2-1; 9 bases agree with TRBD2. The CDR3 region is CSVVGLASHNEQFF. For the CDR3, the DNA is TGCAGTGTTGTGGGACTAGCAAGCCACAATGAGCAGTTCTTC.